This TCR beta chain stems from a study of T cell changes during pregnancy in multiple sclerosis. This CDR3 contains 15 residues. Trimming left V 0 bases short and J 0 bases short, with 6 bases between. In germline, CDR1 is SGDLS, CDR2 YYNGEE. Sequencing used immunoSEQ multiplex PCR; TCRdb keeps in-frame clones, though not all of them. The table records around 68,000 clones, 91% of them present only once. The J gene is TRBJ2-2, the V gene TRBV9, with a tentative D call TRBD1 (5 bases). The sample here was peripheral blood, taken after pregnancy. The TCR comes from a female donor in good health, enrolled as a control in a pregnancy study. This CDR3 is CASSVGRANTGELFF. The DNA of the CDR3 is TGTGCCAGCAGCGTAGGCAGGGCGAACACCGGGGAGCTGTTTTTT.